These 18 T cell receptor beta chains were sequenced from one sample in a study of cytomegalovirus exposure and HLA in healthy donors. Use of 60 Vbeta and 13 Jbeta primers characterized the PCR. Assay used: immunoSEQ multiplex PCR; TCRdb lists only in-frame clones, some missing. The sample records about 190,000 clones, 70% to 90% being singletons. What was sequenced was PBMCs. The receptors were gathered from a woman aged 18-35 years in good health and CMV-seropositive.

The genes are TRBV6-1 and TRBJ2-7, with TRBD1 identical over 9 bases. Per the germline V gene, CDR1 is MNHNS and CDR2 is SASEGT. V trimming: 3 bases; J trimming: 5 bases; junction bases outside the gene matches: 5. There are 14 residues in the CDR3. The CDR3 is CASSDRTGAHEQYV. Written as DNA, the CDR3 is TGTGCCAGCAGTGATAGGACAGGGGCCCACGAGCAGTACGTC.

The chain joins TRBV21-1 to TRBJ2-7; no DNA check was done on the table's D call, TRBD1. TRBV21-1 is given as a pseudogene. The CDR3 consists of 13 residues. Here the CDR3 reads CASSGTGVYEQYV. In nucleotides, the CDR3 is TGTGCCAGCAGCGGGACAGGGGTTTACGAGCAGTACGTC.

The genes are TRBV19 and TRBJ2-1; maybe TRBD2 (5 bases). The CDR3 loop spans 17 amino acids. V was pared by 1 base and J by 1 base, with 14 bases between. Per the germline V gene, CDR1 is LNHDA and CDR2 is SQIVND (reference sequence). CDR3 loop: CASSIVIARESYNEQFF. CDR3 nucleotide sequence: TGTGCCAGTAGTATAGTGATCGCACGGGAATCCTACAATGAGCAGTTCTTC.

The V call is TRBV27, the J call TRBJ2-3; 12 bases fit TRBD2. V lost 3 bases and J lost 1; bases outside the gene matches: 2. CDR1 MNHEY and CDR2 SMNVEV come from the germline V gene (reference sequence). The length of the CDR3 is 16 residues. CDR3 sequence (DNA): TGTGCCAGCAGTTTGTCTAGCGGGGGGGGCACAGATACGCAGTATTTT. Translating it yields CASSLSSGGGTDTQYF.

The CDR3 nucleotides are TGTGCCAGCAGCCTCTCCGGGGGCTCTGGAAACACCATATATTTT. Protein product: CASSLSGGSGNTIYF. V and J are TRBV7-3 and TRBJ1-3, with D tentatively TRBD1 (5 bases). V lost 5 bases and J 0 bases, leaving 11 bases between the germline ends. The CDR3 length is 15 residues. Germline CDR1 is SGHTA and CDR2 is FQGTGA.

CDR3 sequence reads: CASGTGQGIVSNQPQHF. The CDR3 region has the DNA TGTGCTAGTGGCACGGGACAGGGCATCGTTAGCAATCAGCCCCAGCATTTT. The rearrangement links TRBV12-5 to TRBJ1-5, with TRBD1 matching over 9 bases. The V and J ends lost 6 bases and 0 bases, in that order; junction bases with no gene match: 9. Germline CDR1 and CDR2: LGHNT and FRNRAP. There are 17 residues in the CDR3.

This rearrangement joins TRBV5-1 to TRBJ1-4; TRBD1 aligns across 7 bases. The junction had 11 bases not matched to a gene; V was cut back by 1 base and J by 5 bases. Germline CDR1 SGHRS, CDR2 YFSETQ. The CDR3 runs to 17 residues. In DNA form, the CDR3 reads TGCGCCAGCAGCTTGACGGCAGGGGGTTTAAGAAATGAAAAACTGTTTTTT. Its protein product is CASSLTAGGLRNEKLFF.

The chain carries TRBV19 and TRBJ2-3; 11 bases fit TRBD2. Germline V gene data show CDR1 as LNHDA and CDR2 as SQIVND (reference sequence). The ends lost 5 bases at V and 6 bases at J; junction bases unmatched: 10. This CDR3 is 16 amino acids long. In nucleotides, the CDR3 is TGTGCCAGTAGTCTTAGCGGGGGGGCCGGATTGGATACGCAGTATTTT. Its translation is CASSLSGGAGLDTQYF.

This clone was detected once. The chain couples TRBV7-6 to TRBJ2-5; D may be TRBD1 (7 bases). This CDR3 is built from 16 residues. Trimming removed 0 bases at V and 9 bases at J, with 20 bases between. Germline V gives CDR1 SGHVS, CDR2 FNYEAQ. The DNA of the CDR3 is TGTGCCAGCAGCTTAGCGCCGGGGGACAGACGTGGGGCCCAGTACTTC. Protein: CASSLAPGDRRGAQYF. The full variable domain, its missing parts supplied by reference TRBV7-6 and TRBJ2-5, is GAGVSQSPRYKVTKRGQDVALRCDPISGHVSLYWYRQALGQGPEFLTYFNYEAQQDKSGLPNDRFSAERPEGSISTLTIQRTEQRDSAMYRCASSLAPGDRRGAQYFGPGTRLLVL.

V and J are TRBV7-3 and TRBJ1-2; the match to TRBD1 covers 8 bases. Germline V gene sequence: CDR1 SGHTA, CDR2 FQGTGA. The J segment lost 4 bases and the V segment lost 5 bases, leaving 3 bases of the junction unmatched. CDR3 length: 13 residues. Written as DNA, the CDR3 is TGTGCCAGCAGCGCCGACAGGGGCTATGGCTACACCTTC. This codes for CASSADRGYGYTF. Full variable domain (rest looked up from reference TRBV7-3 and TRBJ1-2): GAGVSQTPSNKVTEKGKYVELRCDPISGHTALYWYRQSLGQGPEFLIYFQGTGAADDSGLPNDRFFAVRPEGSVSTLKIQRTERGDSAVYLCASSADRGYGYTFGSGTRLTVV.

In regard to this clone: One end of the junction is discordant with germline, which a read error may explain. The CDR3 region is CASSVQGLGVNVLTF. The CDR3 region has the DNA TGTGCCAGCAGCGTACAGGGTCTCGGGGTCAACGTCCTGACTTTC. This chain uses TRBV11-3 with TRBJ2-6; TRBD1 is a possible D gene (6 bases). Germline CDR1 SGHNT, CDR2 YENEEA. CDR3 length equals 15 residues.

This clone was seen a few times. This rearrangement joins TRBV28 to TRBJ2-5; tentative D call: TRBD1 (6 bases). The V end lost 4 bases, the J end lost 8 bases, and 17 bases lay between the germline ends. The CDR3 sequence is 14 residues long. Germline CDR1 is MDHEN and CDR2 is SYDVKM. CDR3 in amino acids: CASSSPGQRYTQYF. Written as DNA, the CDR3 is TGTGCCAGCAGTTCCCCCGGACAGCGGTACACCCAGTACTTC.

The chain couples TRBV12-5 to TRBJ1-5; possibly TRBD1 for D (5 bases). The CDR3 is 15 amino acids. Germline CDR1 and CDR2: LGHNT and FRNRAP. The V end lost 4 bases, the J end lost 6 bases, and 16 bases lay between the germline ends. Here the CDR3 reads CASGSGPSGGQPQHF. CDR3 in DNA: TGTGCTAGTGGTTCGGGGCCCTCGGGAGGTCAGCCCCAGCATTTT.

The chain is built from TRBV4-1 and TRBJ2-5; 8 bases map to TRBD2. The germline V gene encodes CDR1 MGHRA and CDR2 YSYEKL. The V and J ends lost 3 bases and 1 base, in that order; junction bases with no gene match: 10. The CDR3 totals 17 residues. CDR3 bases: TGCGCCAGCAGCCAGCTAACTTTAGCGGGGACCCAAGAGACCCAGTACTTC. Its translation is CASSQLTLAGTQETQYF.

The V gene is TRBV9, the J gene TRBJ1-1; D is unclear. This CDR3 is built from 13 residues. Trimming left V 0 bases short and J 5 bases short, with 8 bases between. Germline V gives CDR1 SGDLS, CDR2 YYNGEE. The CDR3 here is CASSVVSGTEAFF. The CDR3 bases are TGTGCCAGCAGCGTAGTTTCGGGAACTGAAGCTTTCTTT.

This chain uses TRBV7-9 with TRBJ2-7; D is undetermined. The V gene lost 5 bases and the J gene lost 3 bases, with 8 bases spanning the gap. The CDR3 extends over 12 amino acids. From germline, CDR1 is SEHNR and CDR2 FQNEAQ (reference sequence). The CDR3 spells CASSPSNYEQYV. The CDR3 bases are TGTGCCAGCAGCCCCTCAAACTACGAGCAGTACGTC.

The chain joins TRBV5-1 to TRBJ2-3; TRBD1 matches at 7 bases. The V segment lost 7 bases and the J segment 2 bases; nucleotides outside the gene matches: 16. The length of the CDR3 is 17 residues. Germline V gene data show CDR1 as SGHRS and CDR2 as YFSETQ. In DNA form, the CDR3 reads TGCGCCAGCTCCCGGAGGCGACAGGGCCCAACCACAGATACGCAGTATTTT. Amino acid sequence: CASSRRRQGPTTDTQYF. Using reference TRBV5-1 and TRBJ2-3 for the parts outside the CDR3, the full variable domain is KAGVTQTPRYLIKTRGQQVTLSCSPISGHRSVSWYQQTPGQGLQFLFEYFSETQRNKGNFPGRFSGRQFSNSRSEMNVSTLELGDSALYLCASSRRRQGPTTDTQYFGPGTRLTVL.

The gene calls are TRBV5-6 and TRBJ2-2; 8 positions match TRBD1. Trimming at V came to 4 bases and at J to 6 bases, leaving 8 bases not matched to a gene. Germline CDR1 reads SGHDT; CDR2 reads YYEEEE. The CDR3 has 15 amino acids. The CDR3 loop reads CASSGRTGRSGELFF. The CDR3 DNA sequence: TGTGCCAGCAGCGGACGGACAGGGCGATCCGGGGAGCTGTTTTTT.